The 32 T cell receptor beta chains below were found in one sample sequenced in a study of OX40 agonist ivuxolimab in advanced cancers. Repertoires were generated with immunoSEQ multiplex PCR, while TCRdb's copy carries only in-frame clones and drops some. The profile shows around 30,000 clones, 65% to 90% of them singletons. The material sequenced was CD4+ or CD8+ T cells sorted from blood, taken in a trial of the OX40 agonist ivuxolimab. The source of these receptors is an adult with an advanced solid tumor such as melanoma, head and neck, liver or kidney cancer.

This clone was recorded a few times. The gene calls are TRBV5-1 and TRBJ1-6; no clear D gene. CDR3 length equals 12 residues. V was clipped by 2 bases and J by 7 bases, with 4 bases between them. Germline V CDR1 and CDR2: SGHRS, YFSETQ. The CDR3 protein is CASSLGNSPLHF. CDR3 sequence (DNA): TGCGCCAGCAGCTTAGGGAATTCACCCCTCCACTTT.

V is TRBV19 and J is TRBJ2-1; D is possibly TRBD1 (6 bases). V lost 2 bases, J lost 8 bases, and 13 bases lay in between. The CDR3 loop spans 14 amino acids. Germline loops: CDR1 LNHDA, CDR2 SQIVND (reference sequence). The CDR3 loop reads CASSILVEGDEQFF. The CDR3 nucleotides read TGTGCCAGTAGTATACTCGTTGAGGGGGATGAGCAGTTCTTC. The full variable domain, with the rest looked up from reference TRBV19 and TRBJ2-1, is DGGITQSPKYLFRKEGQNVTLSCEQNLNHDAMYWYRQDPGQGLRLIYYSQIVNDFQKGDIAEGYSVSREKKESFPLTVTSAQKNPTAFYLCASSILVEGDEQFFGPGTRLTVL.

The genes are TRBV7-9 and TRBJ2-7, with D perhaps matching TRBD2 (6 bases). Germline V gene lookup returns CDR1 SEHNR and CDR2 FQNEAQ (reference sequence). This CDR3 is built from 15 residues. The V and J ends lost 2 bases and 3 bases respectively, with 14 bases between them. Here the CDR3 reads CASSLRFGGDYEQYF. For the CDR3, the DNA is TGTGCCAGCAGCTTACGGTTCGGCGGGGACTACGAGCAGTACTTC.

This clone is categorized as medium-sized. This sequence joins TRBV19 and TRBJ2-7, with D unclear. Germline CDR1 LNHDA, CDR2 SQIVND (reference sequence). With 6 bases removed from V and 7 bases from J, the gap between germline ends came to 10 bases. The CDR3 loop spans 11 amino acids. CDR3: CASSDLWEQYF. Written as DNA, the CDR3 is TGTGCCAGTAGCGATCTGTGGGAGCAGTACTTC.

The chain carries TRBV7-3 and TRBJ1-1, with D perhaps TRBD1 (5 bases). Germline V lookup: CDR1 SGHTA, CDR2 FQGTGA. The CDR3 consists of 15 residues. The germline V and J ends were trimmed by 0 bases and 1 base, with 9 bases remaining between them. The CDR3 region has the DNA TGTGCCAGCAGCTTAACGGGGGGACCGAACACTGAAGCTTTCTTT. It encodes CASSLTGGPNTEAFF. The whole variable domain, remainder taken from reference TRBV7-3 and TRBJ1-1, is GAGVSQTPSNKVTEKGKYVELRCDPISGHTALYWYRQSLGQGPEFLIYFQGTGAADDSGLPNDRFFAVRPEGSVSTLKIQRTERGDSAVYLCASSLTGGPNTEAFFGQGTRLTVV.

This clone showed up just once. CDR3 nucleotide sequence: TGTGCCAGCAGCTTGTGGGCAGGCACCTACGAGCAGTACTTC. Amino acids: CASSLWAGTYEQYF. The rearrangement uses TRBV5-5 and TRBJ2-7, with D unresolved. There are 14 residues in the CDR3. Trimming pared 1 base from V and 2 bases from J, leaving 10 bases between. Looked up from germline, CDR1 is SGHKS and CDR2 is YYEKEE (reference sequence).

The chain combines TRBV27 with TRBJ1-2; D is unclear. CDR1 and CDR2 from the germline V gene are MNHEY and SMNVEV (reference sequence). The V end lost 6 bases, the J end lost 6 bases, and 11 bases lay between the germline ends. The CDR3 runs to 12 residues. CDR3 protein: CASSRPGDGYTF. The CDR3 DNA reads as TGTGCCAGCAGCCGCCCTGGGGATGGCTACACCTTC.

The chain carries TRBV4-1 and TRBJ2-7; 12 nucleotides match TRBD1. The J segment lost 6 bases and the V segment lost 5 bases, leaving 11 bases of the junction unmatched. From germline, CDR1 is MGHRA and CDR2 YSYEKL. The CDR3 is 16 residues long. CDR3 sequence: CASSKFPGQGAVEQYF. Written as DNA, the CDR3 is TGCGCCAGCAGCAAGTTCCCGGGACAGGGGGCTGTCGAGCAGTACTTC.

The chain uses TRBV9 and TRBJ2-3, with 10 bases that match TRBD2. From germline, CDR1 is SGDLS and CDR2 YYNGEE. The CDR3 consists of 16 residues. The ends lost 4 bases at V and 4 bases at J; junction bases unmatched: 9. The CDR3 region has the DNA TGTGCCAGCAGCCCCCTAGCGGGAGTGGCAGCAGATACGCAGTATTTT. Its translation: CASSPLAGVAADTQYF.

This clone showed up just once. CDR3 amino acids: CASGEGAQEKLFF. The CDR3 region has the DNA TGTGCCAGCGGGGAGGGGGCGCAAGAAAAACTGTTTTTT. The chain has TRBV5-4 and TRBJ1-4; 7 bases line up with TRBD1. J gave up 8 bases and V 7 bases, and 8 bases lay outside the gene matches. This CDR3 has 13 amino acids. Germline lookup yields CDR1 SGHNT and CDR2 YYREEE (reference sequence).

The chain links TRBV7-8 to TRBJ2-1; 7 bases line up with TRBD1. Germline CDR1 reads SGHVS; CDR2 reads FQNEAQ. This CDR3 has 13 amino acids. V was clipped by 8 bases and J by 9 bases; unmatched bases: 10. The CDR3 spells CASFGTASSEQFF. CDR3 coding DNA: TGTGCCAGCTTTGGGACAGCAAGTTCTGAGCAGTTCTTC.

This clone was counted only a few times. Other DNA sequences in this specimen translate into the identical CDR3. This sequence joins TRBV27 and TRBJ2-3; 9 bases align to TRBD1. V was pared by 3 bases and J by 5 bases, with 6 bases of the junction left unmatched. This CDR3 comprises 15 residues. From germline, CDR1 is MNHEY and CDR2 SMNVEV (reference sequence). The CDR3 loop is CASSLGTGFLDTQYF. The CDR3 DNA follows: TGTGCCAGCAGTTTGGGGACAGGGTTTCTAGATACGCAGTATTTT.

The chain is built from TRBV28 and TRBJ2-7, with 10 positions matching TRBD2. The trim removed 4 bases at V and 3 bases at J, leaving 6 bases unmatched. Germline V gene sequence: CDR1 MDHEN, CDR2 SYDVKM. The CDR3 consists of 15 residues. DNA for the CDR3: TGTGCCAGCAGTTCCAAGCGGGAGGGCCGCTACGAGCAGTACTTC. Residues: CASSSKREGRYEQYF. Filled out from reference TRBV28 and TRBJ2-7, the complete variable domain reads DVKVTQSSRYLVKRTGEKVFLECVQDMDHENMFWYRQDPGLGLRLIYFSYDVKMKEKGDIPEGYSVSREKKERFSLILESASTNQTSMYLCASSSKREGRYEQYFGPGTRLTVT.

This chain connects TRBV2 to TRBJ1-2, with TRBD1 identical over 7 bases. After removal of 7 bases from V and 6 bases from J, the junction contained 5 bases not matched to a gene. CDR1 and CDR2 (germline): SNHLY, FYNNEI. The CDR3 loop spans 12 amino acids. The CDR3 here is CASTGGENGYTF. The CDR3 coding sequence is TGTGCCAGCACAGGGGGTGAGAATGGCTACACCTTC.

The table lists this clone with a count of one. The CDR3 DNA reads TGTGCCAGCACCTTACAACTAGGGGCAGCGCAGTATTTT. This translates into CASTLQLGAAQYF. The rearrangement joins TRBV28 to TRBJ2-3; D possibly matches TRBD1 or TRBD2 (5 bases each). This CDR3 region has 13 residues. Germline V CDR1 and CDR2: MDHEN, SYDVKM. The V end was cut by 7 bases, the J end by 10 bases, with 18 bases between.

This chain joins TRBV11-2 and TRBJ2-3, with D hard to call. This CDR3 contains 12 residues. Trimming stripped 4 bases from V and 5 bases from J, with 7 bases between. CDR1 and CDR2 from the germline V gene are SGHAT and FQNNGV. In DNA form, the CDR3 reads TGTGCCAGCAGCTCGATTAGAGATACGCAGTATTTT. Protein: CASSSIRDTQYF.

The chain carries TRBV7-9 and TRBJ2-7, with D possibly matching TRBD2 (6 bases). This CDR3 is 15 amino acids long. V lost 0 bases and J lost 2, with 11 bases in between. CDR1 SEHNR and CDR2 FQNEAQ come from the germline V gene (reference sequence). CDR3 amino acids: CASSLAGGLAYEQYF. The CDR3 DNA reads TGTGCCAGCAGCTTAGCGGGAGGTTTAGCCTACGAGCAGTACTTC.

This clone appeared once. The chain recombines TRBV11-2 with TRBJ2-6, with D hard to call. The V and J ends lost 2 bases and 0 bases respectively, with 11 bases between them. This CDR3 region has 17 residues. Germline V gene sequence: CDR1 SGHAT, CDR2 FQNNGV. For the CDR3, the DNA is TGTGCCAGCAGCTTACACGACACGATCTCTGGGGCCAACGTCCTGACTTTC. Translation: CASSLHDTISGANVLTF.

The genes are TRBV5-8 and TRBJ1-5; D remains unclear. The length of the CDR3 is 14 residues. Germline CDR1 is SGHTS and CDR2 is YDEGEE. The V end was cut by 3 bases, the J end by 0 bases, with 7 bases between. CDR3 amino acids: CASSSLDSNQPQHF. CDR3 DNA sequence: TGTGCCAGCAGCTCCCTGGATAGCAATCAGCCCCAGCATTTT.

The chain joins TRBV9 to TRBJ1-2, with 7 bases fitting TRBD1. Trimming took 5 bases from V and 8 from J; bases not matched to a gene: 9. This CDR3 is built from 13 residues. Germline CDR1 is SGDLS and CDR2 is YYNGEE. The CDR3 here is CASRVTGEGGYTF. The CDR3, as DNA: TGTGCCAGCAGGGTAACAGGGGAAGGCGGCTACACCTTC.

The J gene is TRBJ2-7, the V gene TRBV9; perhaps TRBD2 as D (6 bases). Per the germline V gene, CDR1 is SGDLS and CDR2 is YYNGEE. The CDR3 is 12 amino acids. V lost 7 bases, J lost 0 bases, and 8 bases lay in between. The CDR3 region has the DNA TGTGCCAGCGGGCGGGACTCCTACGAGCAGTACTTC. Protein product: CASGRDSYEQYF.

The chain links TRBV5-1 to TRBJ2-5; weak D call: TRBD2 (7 bases). There are 14 residues in the CDR3. From germline, CDR1 is SGHRS and CDR2 YFSETQ. V was pared by 6 bases and J by 3 bases, with 15 bases between. CDR3 nucleotide sequence: TGCGCCAGCACTGGGGGGGGCCCGGAAGAGACCCAGTACTTC. Protein product: CASTGGGPEETQYF.

The chain links TRBV7-9 to TRBJ2-5; D possibly uses TRBD1 or TRBD2 (5 bases each). Trimming removed 0 bases at V and 7 bases at J, with 18 bases between. The CDR3 contains 16 residues. Germline assignment: CDR1 SEHNR and CDR2 FQNEAQ (reference sequence). CDR3 region: CASSLAPRDLSGTQYF. DNA of the CDR3: TGTGCCAGCAGCTTAGCCCCCCGGGACCTAAGTGGGACCCAGTACTTC.

This sequence joins TRBV25-1 and TRBJ1-5; no clear D gene. The CDR3 loop spans 15 amino acids. CDR1 is MGHDK and CDR2 is SYGVNS in the germline V gene. V shed 1 base and J shed 3 bases, with 10 bases lying between them. CDR3 nucleotides: TGTGCCAGCAGTGAATTTAACAGTCCCAATCAGCCCCAGCATTTT. Protein product: CASSEFNSPNQPQHF.

This sequence joins TRBV4-2 and TRBJ2-7; the D gene is possibly TRBD2 (6 bases). Deletions cut 4 bases from V and 1 base from J, with 11 bases between. This CDR3 has 14 residues. The germline V gene encodes CDR1 LGHNA and CDR2 YNFKEQ. In DNA, the CDR3 is TGTGCCAGCAGCCCCCGGGACTCATCCTACGAGCAGTACTTC. This gives the protein CASSPRDSSYEQYF.

V and J are TRBV14 and TRBJ2-1; a possible D gene is TRBD1 (6 bases). This CDR3 comprises 16 residues. Per the germline V gene, CDR1 is SGHDN and CDR2 is FVKESK. Trimming cost V 3 bases and J 1 base, with 13 bases left between them. This CDR3 is CASSQTQGSSYNEQFF. The CDR3 nucleotides are TGTGCCAGCAGCCAGACACAGGGATCGTCCTACAATGAGCAGTTCTTC.

The chain has TRBV29-1 and TRBJ1-2; D is unclear. V was cut by 5 bases and J by 4 bases, with 14 bases left in between. Germline CDR1 SQVTM, CDR2 ANQGSEA. The CDR3 length is 13 residues. The CDR3 coding sequence is TGCAGCGTTCAAAGTCAACGAAGCTATGGCTACACCTTC. It is translated as CSVQSQRSYGYTF. The variable domain in full, completed from reference TRBV29-1 and TRBJ1-2, reads SAVISQKPSRDICQRGTSLTIQCQVDSQVTMMFWYRQQPGQSLTLIATANQGSEATYESGFVIDKFPISRPNLTFSTLTVSNMSPEDSSIYLCSVQSQRSYGYTFGSGTRLTVV.

The J gene is TRBJ1-6, the V gene TRBV5-4, with D hard to call. V lost 0 bases and J 7 bases, leaving 5 bases between the germline ends. Germline loops: CDR1 SGHNT, CDR2 YYREEE (reference sequence). This CDR3 has 13 amino acids. The CDR3 nucleotides are TGTGCCAGCAGCTTGGGAGACAATTCACCCCTCCACTTT. Protein: CASSLGDNSPLHF.

The V and J genes are TRBV7-9 and TRBJ1-6, with 7 bases that match TRBD1. Germline V CDR1 and CDR2: SEHNR, FQNEAQ (reference sequence). This CDR3 contains 14 residues. V lost 1 base to trimming and J lost 9 bases; unmatched junction nucleotides: 3. The CDR3 protein is CASSLVSGGSPLHF. The CDR3 DNA sequence: TGTGCCAGCAGCTTAGTGTCAGGGGGTTCACCCCTCCACTTT. Combining the CDR3 with reference TRBV7-9 and TRBJ1-6 gives the whole variable domain DTGVSQNPRHKITKRGQNVTFRCDPISEHNRLYWYRQTLGQGPEFLTYFQNEAQLEKSRLLSDRFSAERPKGSFSTLEIQRTEQGDSAMYLCASSLVSGGSPLHFGNGTRLTVT.

The chain has TRBV28 and TRBJ1-4, with TRBD1 matching over 7 bases. The J segment lost 2 bases and the V segment lost 6 bases, leaving 6 bases of the junction unmatched. The V gene's germline CDR1 is MDHEN and CDR2 SYDVKM. The CDR3 length is 15 residues. The CDR3 loop is CASSLQGSTNEKLFF. Written as DNA, the CDR3 is TGTGCCAGCAGCCTACAGGGGAGTACTAATGAAAAACTGTTTTTT.

The chain recombines TRBV27 with TRBJ2-7; the D gene is possibly TRBD1 (5 bases). The CDR3 has 15 residues. Per the germline V gene, CDR1 is MNHEY and CDR2 is SMNVEV (reference sequence). Trimming took 4 bases from V and 4 from J, leaving 17 bases between them. The chain's CDR3 is CASSSWGPKTYEQYF. The CDR3 DNA reads TGTGCCAGCAGTTCTTGGGGCCCGAAAACTTACGAGCAGTACTTC.

This chain links TRBV6-1 with TRBJ2-1; D is ambiguous. Germline loops: CDR1 MNHNS, CDR2 SASEGT. The CDR3 extends over 12 amino acids. Trimming removed 7 bases from V and 4 bases from J, with 8 bases in between. The DNA of the CDR3 is TGTGCCAGCAACACAGCTTACAATGAGCAGTTCTTC. Translating gives CASNTAYNEQFF.